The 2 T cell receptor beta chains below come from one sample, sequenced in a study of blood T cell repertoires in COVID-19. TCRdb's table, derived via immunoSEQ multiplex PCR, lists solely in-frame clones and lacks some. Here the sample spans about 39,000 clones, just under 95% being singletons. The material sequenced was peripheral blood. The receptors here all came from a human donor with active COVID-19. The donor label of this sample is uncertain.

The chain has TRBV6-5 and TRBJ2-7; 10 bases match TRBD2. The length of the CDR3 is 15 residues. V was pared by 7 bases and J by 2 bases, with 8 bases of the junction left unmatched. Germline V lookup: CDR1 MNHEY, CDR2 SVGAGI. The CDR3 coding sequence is TGTGCCAGCATTCCGCTAGCGGGAGTCGCCTACGAGCAGTACTTC. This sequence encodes CASIPLAGVAYEQYF.

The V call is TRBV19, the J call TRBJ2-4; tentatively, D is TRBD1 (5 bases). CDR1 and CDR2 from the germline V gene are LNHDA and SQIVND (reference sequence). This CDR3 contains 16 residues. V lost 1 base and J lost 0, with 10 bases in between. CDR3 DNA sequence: TGTGCCAGTAGTATAGGACTGACAGTAGCCAAAAACATTCAGTACTTC. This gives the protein CASSIGLTVAKNIQYF.